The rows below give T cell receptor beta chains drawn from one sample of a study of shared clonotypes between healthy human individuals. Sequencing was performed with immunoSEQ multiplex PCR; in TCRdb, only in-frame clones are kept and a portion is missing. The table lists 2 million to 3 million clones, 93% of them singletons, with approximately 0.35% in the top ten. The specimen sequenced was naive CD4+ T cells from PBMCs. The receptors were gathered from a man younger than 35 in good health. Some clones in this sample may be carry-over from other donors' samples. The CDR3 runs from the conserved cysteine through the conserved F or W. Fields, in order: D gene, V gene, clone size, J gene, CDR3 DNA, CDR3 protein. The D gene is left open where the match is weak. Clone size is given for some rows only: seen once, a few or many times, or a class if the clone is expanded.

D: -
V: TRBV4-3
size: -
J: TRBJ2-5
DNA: TGCGCCAGCAGCCACTTTTCCGACAGTCAAGAGACCCAGTACTTC
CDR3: CASSHFSDSQETQYF

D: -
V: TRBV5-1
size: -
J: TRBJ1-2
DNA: TGCGCCAGCAGCTTGGAAAGCCTTAACTATGGCTACACCTTC
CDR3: CASSLESLNYGYTF

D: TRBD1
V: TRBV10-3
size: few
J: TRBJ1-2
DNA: TGTGCCATCAGTATACCCGGGACAGGGGCTTTTGGTGGCTACACCTTC
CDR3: CAISIPGTGAFGGYTF

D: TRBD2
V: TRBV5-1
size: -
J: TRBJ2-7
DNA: TGCGCCAGCAGCTCGGCGGGGGGACTAGCAGGGGAGCAGTACTTC
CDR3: CASSSAGGLAGEQYF

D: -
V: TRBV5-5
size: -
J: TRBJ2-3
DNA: TGTGCCAGCAGCTTGGTAGCGGACCTGGGGGATACGCAGTATTTT
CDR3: CASSLVADLGDTQYF

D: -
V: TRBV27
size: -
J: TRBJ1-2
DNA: TGTGCCAGCAGTCAATCCCGGGTCTACTATGGCTACACCTTC
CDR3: CASSQSRVYYGYTF

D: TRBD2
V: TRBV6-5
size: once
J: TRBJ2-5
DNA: TGTGCCAGCAGTTACTCCAGGACTAGCGGGGAAGAGACCCAGTACTTC
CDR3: CASSYSRTSGEETQYF

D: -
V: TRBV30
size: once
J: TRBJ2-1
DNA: TGTGCCTGGAGTGAGGGGGGGCATGAGCAGTTCTTC
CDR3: CAWSEGGHEQFF

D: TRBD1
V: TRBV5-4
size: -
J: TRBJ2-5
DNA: TGTGCCAGCAGCACGGGACAGGGGCAAGAGACCCAGTACTTC
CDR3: CASSTGQGQETQYF

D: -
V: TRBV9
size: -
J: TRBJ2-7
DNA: TGTGCCAGCAGCGTTAGGGGAGGCGGCTACGAGCAGTACTTC
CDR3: CASSVRGGGYEQYF

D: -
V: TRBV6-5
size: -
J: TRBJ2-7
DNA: TGTGCCAGCAGTCCTGCAGTGGTCCACGAGCAGTACTTC
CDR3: CASSPAVVHEQYF

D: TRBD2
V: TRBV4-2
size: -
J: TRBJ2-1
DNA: TGTGCCAGCAGCCAAGATTGGACGCGGGAGGGCCGTAGGAATGAGCAGTTCTTC
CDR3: CASSQDWTREGRRNEQFF

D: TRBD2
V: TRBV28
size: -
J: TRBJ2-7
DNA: TGTGCCAGCAGGCCTGCGGGGGGAGGGCCTCCCGAGCAGTACTTC
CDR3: CASRPAGGGPPEQYF

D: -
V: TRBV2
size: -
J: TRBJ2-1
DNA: TGTGCCAGCAGTGTTTCGGATGAGCAGTTCTTC
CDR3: CASSVSDEQFF

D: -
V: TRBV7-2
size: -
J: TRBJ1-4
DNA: TGTGCCAGCAGCTTAAGCGCCCTCCGCGCTAATGAAAAACTGTTTTTT
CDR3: CASSLSALRANEKLFF

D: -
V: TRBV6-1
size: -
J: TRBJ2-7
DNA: TGTGCCAGCAGTGAGCAAGAGGCCTACTACGAGCAGTACTTC
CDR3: CASSEQEAYYEQYF

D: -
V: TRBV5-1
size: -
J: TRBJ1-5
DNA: TGCGCCAGCAGCTTGGAGGGGGTCTTTCATCAGCCCCAGCATTTT
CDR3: CASSLEGVFHQPQHF

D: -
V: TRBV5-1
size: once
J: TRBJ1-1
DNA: TGCGCCAGCAGCTTGCCAGGGGCAGCTGAAGCTTTCTTT
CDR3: CASSLPGAAEAFF

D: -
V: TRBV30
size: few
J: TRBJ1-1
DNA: TGTGCCTGGACCCTCCGGCAGGGGATCACTGAAGCTTTCTTT
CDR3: CAWTLRQGITEAFF

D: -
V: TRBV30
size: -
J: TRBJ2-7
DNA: TGTGCCTGGAGTGTACCGGCTAGACCCTACGAGCAGTACTTC
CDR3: CAWSVPARPYEQYF

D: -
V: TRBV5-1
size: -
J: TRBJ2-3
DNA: TGCGCCAGCAGCTTGAGCGGGCCTAGCACAGATACGCAGTATTTT
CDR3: CASSLSGPSTDTQYF

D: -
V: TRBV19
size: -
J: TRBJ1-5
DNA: TGTGCCAGTAGTATAGAGAGGGCAGTAGGCAATCAGCCCCAGCATTTT
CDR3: CASSIERAVGNQPQHF

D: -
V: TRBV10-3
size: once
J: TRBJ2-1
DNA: TGTGCCATAGCTGGGAGCTCCTACAATGAGCAGTTCTTC
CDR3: CAIAGSSYNEQFF

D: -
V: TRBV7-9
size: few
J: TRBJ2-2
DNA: TGTGCCAGCAGCTTCACCTCGGGCGACACCGGGGAGCTGTTTTTT
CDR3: CASSFTSGDTGELFF

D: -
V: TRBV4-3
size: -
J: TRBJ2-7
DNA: TGCGCCAGCAGCCAAGAATGGTACGTTGCAACGGACTACTCCTACGAGCAGTACTTC
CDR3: CASSQEWYVATDYSYEQYF

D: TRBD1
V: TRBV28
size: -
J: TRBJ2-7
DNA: TGTGCCAGCATTCGGACAGGCGGCCTCCACGAGCAGTACTTC
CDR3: CASIRTGGLHEQYF

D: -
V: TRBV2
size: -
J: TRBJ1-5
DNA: TGTGCCAGCAACGAGGGGGTGGTAAATCAGCCCCAGCATTTT
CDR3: CASNEGVVNQPQHF

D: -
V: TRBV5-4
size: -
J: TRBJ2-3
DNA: TGTGCCAGCAGCTTGAGGACCCTCCAGGGGATAGATACGCAGTATTTT
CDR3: CASSLRTLQGIDTQYF

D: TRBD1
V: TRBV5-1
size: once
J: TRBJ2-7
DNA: TGCGCCAGCAGCTTGTGGTACGGGGACAGCCCCTACGAGCAGTACTTC
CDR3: CASSLWYGDSPYEQYF

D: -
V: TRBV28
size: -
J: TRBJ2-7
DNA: TGTGCCAGCAGTTTTAGCGGACTCGGGTCGTACGAGCAGTACTTC
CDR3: CASSFSGLGSYEQYF

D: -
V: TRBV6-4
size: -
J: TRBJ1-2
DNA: TGTGCCAGCAGTGGTCCGGTAGGGACCATCTATGGCTACACCTTC
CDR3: CASSGPVGTIYGYTF

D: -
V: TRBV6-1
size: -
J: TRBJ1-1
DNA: TGTGCTTCGGACAGACCTAACACTGAAGCTTTCTTT
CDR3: CASDRPNTEAFF